The 31 T cell receptor beta chains presented below share a single source sample, sequenced in a study of cytomegalovirus exposure and HLA in healthy donors. Here immunoSEQ multiplex PCR was the method, and the copy in TCRdb shows in-frame clones only, minus some. This repertoire shows tens of thousands of clones, 85% to 95% found once; its top ten account for about 0.6%. The sample taken for sequencing was PBMCs. Receptors were obtained from a woman aged 18-30 years in good health and CMV-seronegative.

As DNA, the CDR3 is TGTGCCAGCAGCCGGACTCGTACGTTAGAGACCCAGTACTTC. This encodes CASSRTRTLETQYF. This chain joins TRBV7-6 and TRBJ2-5; D might be TRBD2 (5 bases). Per the germline V gene, CDR1 is SGHVS and CDR2 is FNYEAQ. The CDR3 sequence is 14 residues long. Trimming took 5 bases from V and 4 from J, leaving 14 bases between them.

The V call is TRBV9, the J call TRBJ2-3; 10 nucleotides match TRBD1. Germline V gene sequence: CDR1 SGDLS, CDR2 YYNGEE. V was clipped by 3 bases and J by 0 bases; unmatched bases: 13. This CDR3 spans 19 amino acids. The CDR3 region has the DNA TGTGCCAGCAGCGCCGTCCCGGGACAGGGGCGAATAAGCACAGATACGCAGTATTTT. The encoded protein is CASSAVPGQGRISTDTQYF.

The rearrangement links TRBV6-5 to TRBJ1-1; no definite D call. The V gene's germline CDR1 is MNHEY and CDR2 SVGAGI. V lost 0 bases and J lost 1, with 6 bases in between. CDR3 size: 14 residues. This CDR3 reads CASSYSTGNTEAFF. Here the CDR3 DNA reads TGTGCCAGCAGTTACTCGACTGGGAACACTGAAGCTTTCTTT.

V usage is TRBV7-9 and J usage is TRBJ2-1; 15 bases are shared with TRBD2. From germline, CDR1 is SEHNR and CDR2 FQNEAQ (reference sequence). The CDR3 runs 17 residues. Trimming removed 9 bases from V and 5 bases from J; junction bases left unmatched: 11. The CDR3 is CARGGTSGGPVNNEQFF. CDR3 coding DNA: TGTGCCAGAGGGGGGACTAGCGGGGGGCCGGTTAACAATGAGCAGTTCTTC.

The chain combines TRBV27 with TRBJ2-1; 9 bases agree with TRBD2. The V gene end was trimmed by 6 bases and the J gene end by 3 bases; junction bases not matched to a gene: 6. This CDR3 contains 15 residues. CDR1 MNHEY and CDR2 SMNVEV come from the germline V gene (reference sequence). CDR3 coding DNA: TGTGCCAGCAGAAGGGCTAGCGGGGACTACAATGAGCAGTTCTTC. Translated, it gives CASRRASGDYNEQFF.

The rearrangement links TRBV5-6 to TRBJ1-1; no reliable D call. V gave up 4 bases and J gave up 3 bases, with 13 bases separating them. The CDR3 loop spans 14 amino acids. Per germline, CDR1 SGHDT and CDR2 YYEEEE. The CDR3 DNA reads as TGTGCCAGCAGCGTAGGGTTGGAGGACACTGAAGCTTTCTTT. Protein: CASSVGLEDTEAFF.

This sequence joins TRBV18 and TRBJ1-6; D call uncertain. V gave up 2 bases and J gave up 7 bases, with 9 bases separating them. Germline V lookup: CDR1 KGHSH, CDR2 LQKENI. The CDR3 consists of 14 residues. The CDR3 loop is CASSPERNNSPLHF. DNA for the CDR3: TGTGCCAGCTCACCAGAGAGGAACAATTCACCCCTCCACTTT.

The V call is TRBV30, the J call TRBJ2-1; D perhaps matches TRBD2 (5 bases). Trimming removed 1 base at V and 1 base at J, with 11 bases between. This CDR3 is built from 15 residues. Germline V gene data show CDR1 as GTSNPN and CDR2 as SVGIG (reference sequence). The CDR3 sequence is CAWSDGVVSYNEQFF. The DNA of the CDR3 is TGTGCCTGGAGTGACGGGGTAGTTTCCTACAATGAGCAGTTCTTC.

The gene calls are TRBV2 and TRBJ1-4; D remains ambiguous. In germline, CDR1 is SNHLY, CDR2 FYNNEI. Trimming left V 6 bases short and J 1 base short, with 12 bases between. CDR3 size: 15 residues. The CDR3 protein is CASRVRQLTNEKLFF. The CDR3 coding sequence is TGTGCCAGCAGAGTACGACAACTAACTAATGAAAAACTGTTTTTT.

The chain is built from TRBV7-2 and TRBJ1-3; D not resolved. Germline CDR1 reads SGHTA; CDR2 reads FQGNSA. Trimming shortened V by 5 bases and J by 0 bases, and 5 bases separated the two germline ends. This CDR3 region has 13 residues. Here the CDR3 reads CASSESSGNTIYF. CDR3 coding DNA: TGTGCCAGCAGCGAGAGCTCTGGAAACACCATATATTTT.

About this clone: The junction differs from germline at one of its ends, possibly a read error. The chain uses TRBV5-6 and TRBJ2-7, with 7 bases aligning to TRBD2. The length of the CDR3 is 13 residues. Germline V gene data show CDR1 as SGHDT and CDR2 as YYEEEE. This CDR3 is CASSHRTRGEQHF. CDR3 bases: TGTGCCAGCAGCCATCGGACTAGGGGTGAGCAGCACTTC. The entire variable domain, with the rest obtained from reference TRBV5-6 and TRBJ2-7, is as follows: DAGVTQSPTHLIKTRGQQVTLRCSPKSGHDTVSWYQQALGQGPQFIFQYYEEEERQRGNFPDRFSGHQFPNYSSELNVNALLLGDSALYLCASSHRTRGEQHFGPGTRLTVT.

This chain connects TRBV5-6 to TRBJ1-4; 10 bases match TRBD1. V shed 4 bases and J 8 bases; nucleotides not matched to a gene: 11. There are 16 residues in the CDR3. Germline lookup yields CDR1 SGHDT and CDR2 YYEEEE. In DNA form, the CDR3 reads TGTGCCAGCAGCCTATATGACAGGGGGCTAGGAGAAAAACTGTTTTTT. As protein: CASSLYDRGLGEKLFF.

The chain employs TRBV25-1 and TRBJ1-6; D ambiguous. Germline loops: CDR1 MGHDK, CDR2 SYGVNS. The CDR3 extends over 14 amino acids. Trimming shortened V by 2 bases and J by 13 bases, and 15 bases separated the two germline ends. The CDR3: CASSEKGRTGPLHF. The CDR3 DNA follows: TGTGCCAGCAGTGAAAAAGGGAGGACCGGCCCCCTCCACTTT.

This clone was seen once. The chain carries TRBV18 and TRBJ1-1, with 7 bases fitting TRBD1. The CDR3 consists of 16 residues. Trimming cost V 3 bases and J 5 bases; bases outside gene matches: 12. Germline-derived CDR1 and CDR2 are KGHSH and LQKENI. The CDR3 loop reads CASSPRQGSVGTEAFF. The CDR3 DNA sequence: TGTGCCAGCTCACCCAGACAGGGCTCGGTGGGAACTGAAGCTTTCTTT.

The V gene is TRBV10-3, the J gene TRBJ2-2, with D possibly being TRBD2 (6 bases). Germline values: CDR1 ENHRY, CDR2 SYGVKD. Trimming removed 0 bases at V and 4 bases at J, with 9 bases between. This CDR3 is 15 amino acids long. CDR3 in amino acids: CAISESGGSTGELFF. DNA of the CDR3: TGTGCCATCAGTGAGTCCGGGGGAAGCACCGGGGAGCTGTTTTTT.

This clone was picked up one time. This chain links TRBV7-3 with TRBJ2-3, with 7 bases identical to TRBD2. With V trimmed by 2 bases and J by 1 base, 0 bases remained unmatched. The CDR3 is made up of 14 amino acids. Germline V gene data show CDR1 as SGHTA and CDR2 as FQGTGA. CDR3 coding DNA: TGTGCCAGCAGCTTACGGGGGGGCACAGATACGCAGTATTTT. The encoded protein is CASSLRGGTDTQYF.

To note about this clone: Other DNA sequences in this sample translate to the same CDR3. The chain uses TRBV6-1 and TRBJ2-7, with 12 nucleotides matching TRBD2. The V segment lost 6 bases and the J segment 10 bases; nucleotides outside the gene matches: 13. The CDR3 has 15 residues. Looked up from germline, CDR1 is MNHNS and CDR2 is SASEGT. CDR3 in amino acids: CASRHRLAGEWEQYF. The CDR3 bases are TGTGCCAGCAGGCACCGACTAGCGGGGGAATGGGAACAGTACTTC.

The V and J genes are TRBV11-2 and TRBJ2-3; D not certain. V was trimmed by 0 bases and J by 5 bases, leaving 3 bases between them. This CDR3 spans 12 amino acids. Germline V lookup: CDR1 SGHAT, CDR2 FQNNGV. This CDR3 is CASSLDRDTQYF. The CDR3 DNA reads as TGTGCCAGCAGCTTAGATAGAGATACGCAGTATTTT.

This clone appeared a single time. The CDR3 nucleotides read TGTGCCAGCAGTTACGCCCCCGGGGAGACCCAGTACTTC. This gives the protein CASSYAPGETQYF. V is TRBV6-5 and J is TRBJ2-5; no clear D gene. The CDR3 extends over 13 amino acids. V was trimmed by 2 bases and J by 5 bases, leaving 9 bases between them. Germline values: CDR1 MNHEY, CDR2 SVGAGI.

The chain recombines TRBV9 with TRBJ2-1; TRBD2 agrees at 13 bases. J lost 8 bases, V lost 4 bases, and 6 bases had no gene match. The CDR3 is made up of 15 amino acids. Germline CDR1 reads SGDLS; CDR2 reads YYNGEE. For the CDR3, the DNA is TGTGCCAGCAGCTCAGGACTAGCGGGGGCGTATGAGCAGTTCTTC. It yields the protein CASSSGLAGAYEQFF.

The chain uses TRBV28 and TRBJ2-5; 8 nucleotides align to TRBD2. J gave up 4 bases and V 5 bases, and 6 bases lay outside the gene matches. There are 14 residues in the CDR3. Germline values: CDR1 MDHEN, CDR2 SYDVKM. Written as DNA, the CDR3 is TGTGCCAGCAGTACCCGGACTAGCAGAGAGACCCAGTACTTC. This translates into CASSTRTSRETQYF.

The V and J genes are TRBV15 and TRBJ2-7; D is perhaps TRBD1 (5 bases). Germline V CDR1 and CDR2: LNHNV, YYDKDF (reference sequence). The CDR3 runs 15 residues. V was cut by 0 bases and J by 0 bases, with 9 bases left in between. For the CDR3, the DNA is TGTGCCACCAGCAGAGATCGCGACAGCTCCTACGAGCAGTACTTC. It encodes CATSRDRDSSYEQYF.

The V and J genes are TRBV10-3 and TRBJ1-5; D is possibly TRBD1 (6 bases). The CDR3 length is 13 residues. V gave up 11 bases and J gave up 6 bases, with 17 bases separating them. Germline V gene lookup returns CDR1 ENHRY and CDR2 SYGVKD. In nucleotides, the CDR3 is TGTGCCGTCCGCAGGGGTCCAGGTCAGCCCCAGCATTTT. It translates to CAVRRGPGQPQHF.

This clone was detected only once. CDR3 DNA: TGTGCCAGCAGCCTACTACCGGGGGACCTTAGCACAGATACGCAGTATTTT. It is translated as CASSLLPGDLSTDTQYF. The chain combines TRBV5-4 with TRBJ2-3; tentatively, D is TRBD2 (6 bases). Germline CDR1 reads SGHNT; CDR2 reads YYREEE (reference sequence). The V end lost 4 bases, the J end lost 0 bases, and 18 bases lay between the germline ends. CDR3 length: 17 amino acids. Variable domain in full (rest from reference TRBV5-4 and TRBJ2-3): ETGVTQSPTHLIKTRGQQVTLRCSSQSGHNTVSWYQQALGQGPQFIFQYYREEENGRGNFPPRFSGLQFPNYSSELNVNALELDDSALYLCASSLLPGDLSTDTQYFGPGTRLTVL.

This rearrangement joins TRBV5-1 to TRBJ2-1; possibly TRBD2 for D (5 bases). CDR3 size: 16 residues. Trimming pared 0 bases from V and 2 bases from J, leaving 12 bases between. Per germline, CDR1 SGHRS and CDR2 YFSETQ. The CDR3 DNA sequence: TGCGCCAGCAGCTTGGTGGGTGGGGAGACCTACAATGAGCAGTTCTTC. Its translation: CASSLVGGETYNEQFF.

This clone is a singleton in its sample. V is TRBV7-9 and J is TRBJ2-1, with D perhaps matching TRBD2 (5 bases). The CDR3 covers 17 residues. Between the trimmed V and J ends, which lost 4 bases and 6 bases, there was a span of 22 bases. CDR1 is SEHNR and CDR2 is FQNEAQ in the germline V gene (reference sequence). CDR3 sequence reads: CASSSLERWTILNEQFF. DNA of the CDR3: TGTGCCAGCAGCTCACTAGAGCGGTGGACGATACTCAATGAGCAGTTCTTC.

The chain combines TRBV7-9 with TRBJ2-5; TRBD2 might be the D (5 bases). V lost 10 bases and J lost 2, with 17 bases in between. The CDR3 is 14 residues long. Germline-derived CDR1 and CDR2 are SEHNR and FQNEAQ (reference sequence). CDR3: CATSTSITQETQYF. CDR3 sequence (DNA): TGTGCCACAAGCACTAGTATTACGCAAGAGACCCAGTACTTC.

J is TRBJ1-6 and V is TRBV18; D uncertain. The CDR3 runs 15 residues. The germline CDR1 and CDR2 sequences are KGHSH and LQKENI. V was cut by 3 bases and J by 6 bases, with 12 bases left in between. This CDR3 reads CASSPGSQGNSPLHF. In nucleotides, the CDR3 is TGTGCCAGCTCACCCGGGTCCCAAGGTAATTCACCCCTCCACTTT.

The chain joins TRBV6-5 to TRBJ2-5; TRBD2 matches at 12 bases. J gave up 5 bases and V 6 bases, and 7 bases lay outside the gene matches. This CDR3 has 15 residues. From germline, CDR1 is MNHEY and CDR2 SVGAGI. The chain's CDR3 is CASSYLAGGRETQYF. CDR3 DNA sequence: TGTGCCAGCAGCTACCTAGCGGGGGGGCGGGAGACCCAGTACTTC.

The rearrangement links TRBV19 to TRBJ1-5; 9 bases are shared with TRBD1. The CDR3 runs 16 residues. J lost 2 bases, V lost 6 bases, and 8 bases had no gene match. Germline lookup yields CDR1 LNHDA and CDR2 SQIVND (reference sequence). The CDR3 DNA sequence: TGTGCCAGTAGGGTACAGGGGGCGGGGGGCAATCAGCCCCAGCATTTT. Its protein is CASRVQGAGGNQPQHF.

Points on this clone: A junction end diverges from the germline sequence, so it may reflect a read error. The chain recombines TRBV6-1 with TRBJ1-1, with D possibly being TRBD1 (5 bases). The CDR3 length is 15 residues. Per germline, CDR1 MNHNS and CDR2 SASEGT. CDR3: CASREGASGGTEAFF. The CDR3 DNA reads as TGTGCCAGCAGAGAAGGGGCCAGCGGTGGGACTGAAGCTTTCTTT.